The 14 T cell receptor beta chains presented below share a single source sample, sequenced in a study of post-analysis software for immune sequencing data. Antigens for these TCRs are unknown. TCR beta libraries were prepared from cDNA with unique molecular identifiers. One entry per CDR3 protein, called by TCRdb with MiXCR from the PCR reads. Of about 620,000 distinct CDR3 sequences in the sample, around 47% were seen once. Study findings and constraints: There were roughly 5 TRBV segments more frequent in patients than controls, and TRBV5-6, TRBV5-1 and TRBV20-1 were among them.

Material: blood. These receptors originate from a girl under 18 with multiple sclerosis.

This clonotype appeared a few times. This chain joins TRBV7-2 and TRBJ2-7, with TRBD2 as a possible D gene (6 bases). Germline V lookup: CDR1 SGHTA, CDR2 FQGNSA. The V and J ends lost 0 bases and 7 bases respectively, with 10 bases between them. The CDR3 length is 13 residues. In nucleotides, the CDR3 is TGTGCCAGCAGCTTAGCGGGGGGAAAAGAGCAGTACTTC. Translation gives CASSLAGGKEQYF. The full variable domain, its missing parts supplied by reference TRBV7-2 and TRBJ2-7, is GAGVSQSPSNKVTEKGKDVELRCDPISGHTALYWYRQSLGQGLEFLIYFQGNSAPDKSGLPSDRFSAERTGGSVSTLTIQRTQQEDSAVYLCASSLAGGKEQYFGPGTRLTVT.

V is TRBV24-1 and J is TRBJ1-2; no firm D call. Trimming took off 3 bases at V and 3 bases at J, with 10 bases between the two ends. This CDR3 comprises 14 residues. Germline V gene lookup returns CDR1 KGHDR and CDR2 SFDVKD. CDR3 residues: CATSDPKLYYGYTF. In DNA form, the CDR3 reads TGTGCCACCAGTGATCCGAAGCTATACTATGGCTACACCTTC.

This clonotype was counted a few times. V gene TRBV12-3 or TRBV12-4 combines with J gene TRBJ1-2, with D unclear. The CDR3 contains 12 residues. V gave up 6 bases and J gave up 2 bases, with 7 bases separating them. CDR3 in DNA: TGTGCCAGCAGCTATAAGAACTATGGCTACACCTTC. It encodes CASSYKNYGYTF.

CDR3 region: CSVGYSGGYNEQFF. The CDR3 region has the DNA TGCAGCGTGGGGTATAGCGGGGGGTACAATGAGCAGTTCTTC. The V gene is TRBV29-1, the J gene TRBJ2-1, with TRBD2 matching 10 bases. This CDR3 has 14 residues. The V gene end was trimmed by 6 bases and the J gene end by 4 bases; junction bases not matched to a gene: 6. Per the germline V gene, CDR1 is SQVTM and CDR2 is ANQGSEA.

This clonotype has only a few counts. The V gene is TRBV6-5, the J gene TRBJ2-1, with 8 bases fitting TRBD1. This CDR3 has 15 amino acids. CDR1 MNHEY and CDR2 SVGAGI come from the germline V gene. J gave up 11 bases and V 4 bases, and 13 bases lay outside the gene matches. The CDR3 spells CASSFRTGWAEKQFF. The CDR3 nucleotides are TGTGCCAGCAGTTTTCGGACAGGGTGGGCGGAGAAGCAGTTCTTC.

This clonotype came up a few times. The genes are TRBV29-1 and TRBJ2-3; 10 nucleotides match TRBD2. Germline values: CDR1 SQVTM, CDR2 ANQGSEA. The CDR3 length is 16 residues. Losses at the gene ends were 3 bases for V and 2 bases for J; bases not matched to a gene: 8. CDR3 region: CSVDPLAGDSTDTQYF. The CDR3 DNA sequence: TGCAGCGTTGACCCCCTAGCGGGGGACTCCACAGATACGCAGTATTTT.

This clonotype was counted between two and nine times. The rearrangement joins TRBV20-1 to TRBJ2-7; D is unresolved. The CDR3 spans 13 residues. V shed 2 bases and J shed 1 base, with 9 bases lying between them. CDR1 DFQATT and CDR2 SNEGSKA come from the germline V gene (reference sequence). This chain's CDR3 is CSARTTSSYEQYF. The CDR3 DNA sequence: TGCAGTGCTAGAACGACAAGTTCCTACGAGCAGTACTTC.

V is TRBV30 and J is TRBJ2-1; possible D gene TRBD2, 6 bases. The V gene's germline CDR1 is GTSNPN and CDR2 SVGIG (reference sequence). V lost 0 bases, J lost 0 bases, and 12 bases lay in between. The CDR3 sequence is 16 residues long. In nucleotides, the CDR3 is TGTGCCTGGAGTGTTTACCTAGCGCCCTCCTACAATGAGCAGTTCTTC. It translates to CAWSVYLAPSYNEQFF.

The chain uses TRBV6-6 and TRBJ2-5; D is possibly TRBD1 (5 bases). Germline loops: CDR1 MNHNY, CDR2 SVGAGI (reference sequence). V lost 1 base to trimming and J lost 7 bases, with 13 bases between them. The CDR3 has 14 amino acids. Written as DNA, the CDR3 is TGTGCCAGCAGTTACTTGGACACGACCGGGACCCAGTACTTC. Translating it yields CASSYLDTTGTQYF.

This clonotype was recorded a few times. The gene calls are TRBV20-1 and TRBJ2-5; tentatively, D is TRBD1 (6 bases). The V end was cut by 0 bases, the J end by 2 bases, with 10 bases between. CDR1 is DFQATT and CDR2 is SNEGSKA in the germline V gene (reference sequence). This CDR3 is 14 amino acids long. The CDR3 protein is CSARDGQQQETQYF. CDR3 DNA: TGCAGTGCTAGAGATGGACAGCAACAAGAGACCCAGTACTTC.

This clonotype has more than one count but fewer than ten. The chain recombines TRBV12-3 or TRBV12-4 with TRBJ2-3, with D possibly matching TRBD2 (6 bases). The CDR3 is made up of 16 amino acids. Trimming removed 6 bases at V and 5 bases at J, with 21 bases between. Here the CDR3 DNA reads TGTGCCAGCAGGGCCCCCCTACGCGGGGCGGGAGATACGCAGTATTTT. It encodes CASRAPLRGAGDTQYF.

Comment on this clonotype: One end of the junction varies from germline; a read error may be responsible. The chain joins TRBV12-3 or TRBV12-4 to TRBJ2-4, with a weak D call TRBD2 (5 bases). This CDR3 region has 16 residues. The CDR3, as DNA: TGTACCAGCAGTTTGGGTCAGCTTCTAGCCAAAACCATTCAGTACTTC. This encodes CTSSLGQLLAKTIQYF.

The genes are TRBV7-2 and TRBJ1-6; 10 bases fit TRBD1. Looked up from germline, CDR1 is SGHTA and CDR2 is FQGNSA. Trimming at V came to 2 bases and at J to 10 bases, leaving 2 bases not matched to a gene. This CDR3 comprises 14 residues. CDR3 sequence reads: CASSLKGQGSPLHF. The CDR3 coding sequence is TGTGCCAGCAGCTTAAAGGGACAGGGGTCACCCCTCCACTTT.

The chain joins TRBV5-5 to TRBJ1-2; D is undetermined. The V and J ends lost 1 base and 3 bases respectively, with 19 bases between them. The CDR3 has 17 amino acids. Germline V gene sequence: CDR1 SGHKS, CDR2 YYEKEE (reference sequence). The CDR3: CASSLLLSPNMDYGYTF. In nucleotides, the CDR3 is TGTGCCAGCAGCTTGCTTTTATCCCCCAACATGGACTATGGCTACACCTTC.